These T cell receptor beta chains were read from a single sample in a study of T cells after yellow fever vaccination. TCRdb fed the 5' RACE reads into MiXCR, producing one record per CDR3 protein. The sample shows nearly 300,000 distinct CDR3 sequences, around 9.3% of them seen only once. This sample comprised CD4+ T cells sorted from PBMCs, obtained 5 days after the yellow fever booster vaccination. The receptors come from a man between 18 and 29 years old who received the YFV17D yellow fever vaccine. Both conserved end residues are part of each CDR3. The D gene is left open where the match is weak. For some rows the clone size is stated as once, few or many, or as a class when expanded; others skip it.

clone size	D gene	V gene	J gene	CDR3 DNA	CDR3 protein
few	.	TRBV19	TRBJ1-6	TGTGCCAGTAGGAAACAAAGCTCCTATAATTCACCCCTCCACTTT	CASRKQSSYNSPLHF
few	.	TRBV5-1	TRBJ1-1	TGCGCCAGCAGCTTGGGCCAGGGTATCATGAACACTGAAGCTTTCTTT	CASSLGQGIMNTEAFF
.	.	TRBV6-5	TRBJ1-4	TGTGCCAGCAGTTATTCGGGGGGGCGAAGAGAAAAACTGTTTTTT	CASSYSGGRREKLFF
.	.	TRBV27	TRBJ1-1	TGTGCCAGCAGTTTCGGAGGCCAGATGAACACTGAAGCTTTCTTT	CASSFGGQMNTEAFF
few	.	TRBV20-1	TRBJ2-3	TGCAGTGCATTCAAACCAGGCACAGATACGCAGTATTTT	CSAFKPGTDTQYF
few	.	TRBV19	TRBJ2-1	TGTGCCAGTAGTATCGCGGGTCCCAATGAGCAGTTCTTC	CASSIAGPNEQFF
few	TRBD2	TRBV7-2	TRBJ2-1	TGTGCCAGCAGCCTCGGACTAGCGGGGGGGGCAGAGCAGTTCTTC	CASSLGLAGGAEQFF
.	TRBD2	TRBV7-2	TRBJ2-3	TGTGCCAGCAGCCCTCAGGGAGGGGCGGATACGCAGTATTTT	CASSPQGGADTQYF
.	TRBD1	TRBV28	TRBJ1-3	TGTGCCAGCGCGAGTAACTACAGGGGGCCTAACACCATATATTTT	CASASNYRGPNTIYF
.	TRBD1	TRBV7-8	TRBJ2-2	TGTGCCAGCAGGTTAAGACAGGGTTCCGGGGAGCTGTTTTTT	CASRLRQGSGELFF
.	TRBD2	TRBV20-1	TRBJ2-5	TGCAGTGCTAGTCCGACTAGCGGGGGGGAGACCCAGTACTTC	CSASPTSGGETQYF
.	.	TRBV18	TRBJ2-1	TGTGCCAGCTCACCACCGGGACTGTCTGGCAATGAGCAGTTCTTC	CASSPPGLSGNEQFF
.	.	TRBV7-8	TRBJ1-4	TGTGCCAGCAGCTTAGTAGAGACAGACGAAAAACTGTTTTTT	CASSLVETDEKLFF
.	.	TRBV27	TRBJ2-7	TGTGCCAGCAGTTTAAGCAGTGTCGGGTCACTCTACGAGCAGTACTTC	CASSLSSVGSLYEQYF
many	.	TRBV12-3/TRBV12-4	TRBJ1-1	TGTGCCAGCAGTTGGGACACCCCGGGAACTGAAGCTTTCTTT	CASSWDTPGTEAFF
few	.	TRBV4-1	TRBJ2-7	TGCGCCAGCAGCCAAGAGCTAGCTTCCGGGACCATCGCCTACGAGCAGTACTTC	CASSQELASGTIAYEQYF
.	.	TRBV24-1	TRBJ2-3	TGTGCCACCAGTGACAACTCTAGGGCCTCCACAGATACGCAGTATTTT	CATSDNSRASTDTQYF
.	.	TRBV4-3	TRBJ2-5	TGCGCCAGCAGCCGATGGGGCGGCAGACAAGAGACCCAGTACTTC	CASSRWGGRQETQYF
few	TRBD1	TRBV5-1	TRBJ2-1	TGCGCCAGCAGCTTGGACAGGGGTGGTACCTACAATGAGCAGTTCTTC	CASSLDRGGTYNEQFF
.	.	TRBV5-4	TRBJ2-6	TGTGCCAGCAGCTTAGGGGATCCTGGGGCCAACGTCCTGACTTTC	CASSLGDPGANVLTF
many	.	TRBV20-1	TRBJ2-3	TGCAGTTCTATTCGGGGGCCAGATACGCAGTATTTT	CSSIRGPDTQYF
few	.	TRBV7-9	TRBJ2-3	TGTGCCAGCAGCCCAACGGTCACAGATACGCAGTATTTT	CASSPTVTDTQYF
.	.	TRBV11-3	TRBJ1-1	TGTGCCAGCAGCCGCGAGACCCCTGAAGCTTTCTTT	CASSRETPEAFF
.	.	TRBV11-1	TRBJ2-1	TGTGCCAGCAGGGCACGAGGGGAGACTGGCCATGAGCAGTTCTTC	CASRARGETGHEQFF
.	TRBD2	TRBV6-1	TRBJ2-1	TGTGCCAGCAGTGTCCTAGCGGGGGGGGACAATGAGCAGTTCTTC	CASSVLAGGDNEQFF
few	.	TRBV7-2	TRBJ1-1	TGTGCCAGCAGCTTAGGGTACGGGGGGGCACGAAACACTGAAGCTTTCTTT	CASSLGYGGARNTEAFF
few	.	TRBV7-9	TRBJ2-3	TGTGCCAGCAGCCCTCTCCCCCCCAAGGCGGATACGCAGTATTTT	CASSPLPPKADTQYF
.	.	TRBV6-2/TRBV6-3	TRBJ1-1	TGTGCCAGCAGTTCACCCCGGAGTACGACGGAAGCTTTCTTT	CASSSPRSTTEAFF
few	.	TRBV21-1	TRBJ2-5	TGTGCCAGCAGCGACAGGGTGGAGACCCAGTACTTC	CASSDRVETQYF